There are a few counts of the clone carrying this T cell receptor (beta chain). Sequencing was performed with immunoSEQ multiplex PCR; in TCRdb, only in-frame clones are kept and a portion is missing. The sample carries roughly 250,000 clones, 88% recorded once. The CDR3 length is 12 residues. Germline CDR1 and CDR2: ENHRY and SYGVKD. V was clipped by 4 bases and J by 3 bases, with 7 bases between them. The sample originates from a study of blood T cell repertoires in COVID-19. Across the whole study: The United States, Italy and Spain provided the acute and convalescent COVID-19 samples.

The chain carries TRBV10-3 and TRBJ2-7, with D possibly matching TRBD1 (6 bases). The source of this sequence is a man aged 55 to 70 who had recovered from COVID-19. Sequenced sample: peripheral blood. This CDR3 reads CAISGGLYEQYF. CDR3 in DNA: TGTGCCATCAGTGGGGGGCTCTACGAGCAGTACTTC.